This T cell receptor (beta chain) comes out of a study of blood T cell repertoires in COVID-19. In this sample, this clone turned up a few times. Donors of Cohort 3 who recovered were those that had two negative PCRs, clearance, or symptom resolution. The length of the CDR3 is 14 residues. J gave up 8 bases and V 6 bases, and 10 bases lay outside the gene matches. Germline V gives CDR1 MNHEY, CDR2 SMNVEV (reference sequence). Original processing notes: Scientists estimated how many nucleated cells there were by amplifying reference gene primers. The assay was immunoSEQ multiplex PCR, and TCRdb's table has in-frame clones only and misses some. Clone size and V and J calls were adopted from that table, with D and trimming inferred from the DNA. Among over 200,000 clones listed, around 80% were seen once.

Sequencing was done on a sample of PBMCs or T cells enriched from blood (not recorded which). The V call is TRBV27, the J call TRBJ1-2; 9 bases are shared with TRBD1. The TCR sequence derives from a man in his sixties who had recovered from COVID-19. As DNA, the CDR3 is TGTGCCAGCAGCCCCCACAGGGGGCTTCTCGGCTACACCTTC. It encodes CASSPHRGLLGYTF.